This T cell receptor (beta chain) was sequenced for a study of early T cells in non-severe SARS-CoV-2 infection (dated by TCRdb to 2020 to 2022). Background on the whole study: Because TCR sequencing relied on bulk RNA taken from unsorted whole blood, pairing of alpha and beta chains was not possible. General study outcomes and caveats: VDJdb matching was skewed toward anti-spike CD8 responses and likely underestimated virus-specific expansions by missing private and CD4 specificities.

The study was a case-control design nested within a healthcare worker cohort in London, UK, with weekly nasopharyngeal swab PCR tests and blood sampling. Healthcare workers were enrolled in the week of the UK lockdown, from 23 to 31 March 2020, and were followed every week for up to about 16 weeks. The method behind the library was 5' RACE. Sequencing was carried out with a NextSeq 500. Unique molecular identifiers were attached to individual cDNA molecules in the TCR library protocol so that sequencing error and PCR bias could be corrected. Both TCR alpha and beta chains were sequenced, and tight co-correlation was observed between alpha and beta sequence abundances in each sample. From the authors' description of their analysis: Decombinator V4 was used to annotate TCR sequences for V gene, J gene and CDR3. TCRs were defined as expanded if a significant change between any two time points was detected under a Poisson model with p below 0.0001. TCR abundances were normalised to the total number of TCRs sequenced per sample and expressed as counts per million. MAIT TCRs were defined by TRAV1-2 paired with TRAJ12, TRAJ20 or TRAJ33, and iNKT TCRs by TRAV10 paired with TRAJ18. A search of VDJdb, accessed on 1 November 2021, was run for TCRs annotated to CMV, EBV and SARS-CoV-2, with TCRs annotated for multiple antigens excluded. TCRdb took the public reads, trimmed them with fastp at Q25, ran MiXCR for clone calling and kept in-frame beta chains. CDR3 protein sequences are deduplicated, and each keeps its most common genes and DNA. TCRdb assigned the V and J calls; the authors' analysis was not used. This sample comprises some 110,000 distinct CDR3 sequences, 15% of them detected only once. The ten most abundant clones make up 20% to 25% of the sample.

The CDR3 spans 14 residues, from the cysteine through the phenylalanine. The DNA shown is the 42-base CDR3, in frame from base 1. V was cut back by 5 bases and J by 0 bases, leaving a gap of 10 bases between them. CDR1 and CDR2 are read off the germline V gene (reference sequence) as LNHDA and SQIVND. This clonotype was detected a few times. What antigen it recognizes has not been identified. Base-call qualities are not available, and no considerably larger clone is one nucleotide away. The sequence came from an adult who was a healthcare worker with PCR-confirmed SARS-CoV-2 infection or an uninfected control (not recorded which). The receptor chain draws on TRBV19 and TRBJ1-2; the D gene lacks a confident call. The material sequenced was whole blood. The nucleotides read TGTGCCAGTAGTCTGGCTCTGGCTAACTATGGCTACACCTTC. Its protein reads: CASSLALANYGYTF.